Below are 28 T cell receptor beta chains sequenced from a single sample in a study of vaccination and CD4 T cells after COVID-19. Once obtained from cultured CD4+ T cells, the DNA was sequenced using the Oncomine TCR Beta short-read assay. TCRdb independently ran MiXCR on the PCR reads; one entry per CDR3 protein. The table has some 12,000 distinct CDR3 sequences, around 20% seen once; the top ten hold 12%. For these receptors, no antigen is known. Treatment given: 10-day PBMC culture with coronavirus spike peptide pools or control peptides (ViraFEST assay). Specimen: CD4+ T cells from blood, cultured in vitro, collected after SARS-CoV-2 vaccination. The receptors derive from a human donor who had recovered from COVID-19.

The V gene is TRBV20-1, the J gene TRBJ1-2, with D maybe TRBD1 (5 bases). Trimming pared 5 bases from V and 8 bases from J, leaving 18 bases between. The CDR3 has 13 residues. Germline V gene sequence: CDR1 DFQATT, CDR2 SNEGSKA (reference sequence). CDR3 residues: CSASVRVGQGYTF. DNA for the CDR3: TGCAGTGCTTCCGTCAGGGTAGGGCAGGGCTACACCTTC.

V is TRBV19 and J is TRBJ2-2; D is possibly TRBD1 (6 bases). V dropped 6 bases and J dropped 2 bases, with 10 bases sitting between them. CDR3 length: 14 amino acids. The germline V gene has CDR1 LNHDA and CDR2 SQIVND (reference sequence). The CDR3 coding sequence is TGTGCCAGTAGCTCACAGGGCAACACCGGGGAGCTGTTTTTT. Translation: CASSSQGNTGELFF.

This clonotype was found a few times. The J gene is TRBJ2-1, the V gene TRBV20-1, with 9 positions matching TRBD2. Per the germline V gene, CDR1 is DFQATT and CDR2 is SNEGSKA (reference sequence). The V segment lost 6 bases and the J segment 6 bases; nucleotides outside the gene matches: 15. The CDR3 consists of 16 residues. In DNA form, the CDR3 reads TGCAGTGCCAGCCAACCTCCGGGACTAGCTCGCAATGAGCAGTTCTTC. This codes for CSASQPPGLARNEQFF.

This clonotype was detected a few times. The chain couples TRBV12-3 or TRBV12-4 to TRBJ2-3; no definite D call. V lost 4 bases to trimming and J lost 6 bases, with 2 bases between them. The CDR3 spans 10 residues. CDR3 nucleotides: TGTGCCAGCAGTTCTGATACGCAGTATTTT. Residues: CASSSDTQYF.

This clonotype was counted between two and nine times. J is TRBJ1-3 and V is TRBV28; D possibly corresponds to TRBD1 (5 bases). The germline CDR1 and CDR2 sequences are MDHEN and SYDVKM. The CDR3 is 15 residues long. With 2 bases removed from V and 1 base from J, the gap between germline ends came to 9 bases. CDR3 nucleotide sequence: TGTGCCAGCAGTTTAAGGGGTGGATCTGGAAACACCATATATTTT. This translates into CASSLRGGSGNTIYF.

This clonotype was seen a few times. The V and J genes are TRBV11-2 and TRBJ1-6; D is uncertain. CDR3 size: 14 residues. V was trimmed by 5 bases and J by 4 bases, leaving 9 bases between them. The germline gives CDR1 SGHAT, CDR2 FQNNGV. For the CDR3, the DNA is TGTGCCAGCAGCGCCTCCACTTATAATTCACCCCTCCACTTT. Translated: CASSASTYNSPLHF.

This clonotype was observed a few times. The J gene is TRBJ2-7, the V gene TRBV19; 9 bases are shared with TRBD2. V shed 5 bases, J shed 3 bases, and the junction held 5 bases outside the gene matches. The CDR3 spans 14 residues. Germline-derived CDR1 and CDR2 are LNHDA and SQIVND (reference sequence). Written as DNA, the CDR3 is TGTGCCAGTAGTTCTGGCGGGAGGGTCTACGAGCAGTACTTC. Its protein product is CASSSGGRVYEQYF.

This clonotype has just a few counts. Germline is not matched at one junction end, which may reflect a read error. This sequence joins TRBV7-9 and TRBJ2-1; 14 bases align to TRBD2. CDR1 SEHNR and CDR2 FQNEAQ come from the germline V gene (reference sequence). CDR3 length: 18 residues. This CDR3 is CASSLAGTSGRGLNEQFF. The CDR3 nucleotides read TGTGCCAGCAGCCTAGCCGGGACTAGCGGGAGAGGGCTCAATGAGCAGTTCTTC.

This chain connects TRBV10-2 to TRBJ2-3, with 8 positions matching TRBD1. The J segment lost 5 bases and the V segment lost 5 bases, leaving 15 bases of the junction unmatched. The CDR3 has 17 residues. Germline CDR1 WSHSY, CDR2 SAAADI. The CDR3 coding sequence is TGCGCCAGCAGTAAGAGACAGGGGAATCAGGGAGGAGATACGCAGTATTTT. It specifies CASSKRQGNQGGDTQYF.

This clonotype is medium-sized (0.01 to 0.1%) by share. The chain uses TRBV7-3 and TRBJ2-7; unclear D gene. CDR1 SGHTA and CDR2 FQGTGA come from the germline V gene. Trimming cost V 8 bases and J 12 bases, with 8 bases left between them. The CDR3 extends over 8 amino acids. The CDR3 bases are TGTGCCAGCCCTACGCGGTACTTC. It yields the protein CASPTRYF.

J is TRBJ1-6 and V is TRBV4-3, with 7 bases aligning to TRBD1. CDR1 and CDR2 from the germline V gene are LGHNA and YSLEER. Losses at the gene ends were 2 bases for V and 8 bases for J; bases not matched to a gene: 6. CDR3 length: 15 amino acids. The CDR3, as DNA: TGCGCCAGCAGCCAACAGACAGGGTTTCATTCACCCCTCCACTTT. It encodes CASSQQTGFHSPLHF.

This clonotype has more than one count but fewer than ten. The chain uses TRBV19 and TRBJ2-5; the match to TRBD2 covers 7 bases. Looked up from germline, CDR1 is LNHDA and CDR2 is SQIVND (reference sequence). V lost 4 bases, J lost 2 bases, and 4 bases stayed unmatched. CDR3 size: 14 residues. In DNA form, the CDR3 reads TGTGCCAGTAGTAGGCCCGGGAGGCAAGAGACCCAGTACTTC. Its protein is CASSRPGRQETQYF.

This clonotype is medium-sized within its sample. J is TRBJ2-1 and V is TRBV7-2, with 13 bases matching TRBD2. Germline assignment: CDR1 SGHTA and CDR2 FQGNSA. The CDR3 sequence is 15 residues long. With 3 bases clipped from V and 8 bases from J, the junction kept 4 bases outside the gene matches. CDR3 protein: CASSLGLAGRDEQFF. The CDR3 DNA follows: TGTGCCAGCAGCTTGGGACTAGCGGGACGGGATGAGCAGTTCTTC.

V usage is TRBV12-3 or TRBV12-4 and J usage is TRBJ1-2, with D maybe TRBD1 (5 bases). The germline V and J ends were trimmed by 3 bases and 8 bases, with 16 bases remaining between them. This CDR3 has 14 residues. Written as DNA, the CDR3 is TGTGCCAGCAGTTTCGGTGCAGGGAGAGGGGGCTACACCTTC. As protein: CASSFGAGRGGYTF.

This clonotype has a handful of counts. V and J are TRBV15 and TRBJ1-4, with D hard to call. This CDR3 has 16 amino acids. Germline V gives CDR1 LNHNV, CDR2 YYDKDF (reference sequence). V was clipped by 2 bases and J by 0 bases, with 10 bases between them. CDR3 nucleotides: TGTGCCACCAGCAGAATTCGGCAGCCAACTAATGAAAAACTGTTTTTT. The encoded protein is CATSRIRQPTNEKLFF.

This clonotype is labeled medium-sized (0.01 to 0.1%). The chain recombines TRBV20-1 with TRBJ2-3; unclear D gene. CDR1 is DFQATT and CDR2 is SNEGSKA in the germline V gene (reference sequence). The V end lost 5 bases, the J end lost 7 bases, and 7 bases lay between the germline ends. The CDR3 is 10 residues long. The CDR3 spells CSARPNTQYF. DNA of the CDR3: TGCAGTGCTCGACCAAATACGCAGTATTTT.

This clonotype was found a few times. V usage is TRBV15 and J usage is TRBJ2-1, with D maybe TRBD2 (6 bases). Trimming took off 0 bases at V and 5 bases at J, with 11 bases between the two ends. The CDR3 has 15 residues. Germline assignment: CDR1 LNHNV and CDR2 YYDKDF (reference sequence). The CDR3 spells CATSRDLRGNNEQFF. The DNA of the CDR3 is TGTGCCACCAGCAGAGACTTACGGGGGAACAATGAGCAGTTCTTC.

This clonotype was counted a few times. This chain links TRBV11-1 with TRBJ2-2; D remains ambiguous. Trimming took 5 bases from V and 1 from J, leaving 11 bases between them. Germline CDR1 is SGHAT and CDR2 is FQDESV (reference sequence). The CDR3 has 15 amino acids. The CDR3 DNA follows: TGTGCCAGCAGCCAGGTACCCGGGAACACCGGGGAGCTGTTTTTT. It specifies CASSQVPGNTGELFF.

The V and J genes are TRBV19 and TRBJ2-5, with a tentative D call TRBD2 (6 bases). The CDR3 spans 15 residues. Germline CDR1 and CDR2: LNHDA and SQIVND (reference sequence). V was shortened by 3 bases and J by 4 bases, with 15 bases between the two germline ends. For the CDR3, the DNA is TGTGCCAGTAGTATCCGTGGGGGGACTGGAGAGACCCAGTACTTC. Encoded protein: CASSIRGGTGETQYF. Variable domain in full (rest from reference TRBV19 and TRBJ2-5): DGGITQSPKYLFRKEGQNVTLSCEQNLNHDAMYWYRQDPGQGLRLIYYSQIVNDFQKGDIAEGYSVSREKKESFPLTVTSAQKNPTAFYLCASSIRGGTGETQYFGPGTRLLVL.

V gene TRBV4-3 combines with J gene TRBJ1-4, with D possibly being TRBD1 (6 bases). Germline CDR1 reads LGHNA; CDR2 reads YSLEER. The CDR3 consists of 14 residues. V lost 1 base and J lost 10, with 13 bases in between. CDR3 in DNA: TGCGCCAGCAGCCAAGCACAACAGGGTTTAAAACTGTTTTTT. It yields the protein CASSQAQQGLKLFF.

The chain recombines TRBV5-8 with TRBJ2-7, with D unclear. The V end was cut by 6 bases, the J end by 0 bases, with 13 bases between. CDR3 size: 14 residues. From germline, CDR1 is SGHTS and CDR2 YDEGEE. As DNA, the CDR3 is TGTGCCAGCAACTCCCGGATAGTCTCCTACGAGCAGTACTTC. Translated: CASNSRIVSYEQYF.

V usage is TRBV20-1 and J usage is TRBJ1-1; TRBD1 might be the D (5 bases). V lost 0 bases and J 0 bases, leaving 17 bases between the germline ends. The CDR3 length is 17 residues. Germline CDR1 DFQATT, CDR2 SNEGSKA (reference sequence). Here the CDR3 DNA reads TGCAGTGCTAGAGATTCAAGGGGTTTAGCCATGAACACTGAAGCTTTCTTT. Its translation: CSARDSRGLAMNTEAFF.

In this sample, this clonotype turned up a few times. The chain recombines TRBV12-3 or TRBV12-4 with TRBJ1-5; D might be TRBD1 (5 bases). V was cut by 5 bases and J by 4 bases, with 15 bases left in between. This CDR3 is 15 amino acids long. CDR3 residues: CASSPHQGGNQPQHF. The DNA for the CDR3 is TGTGCCAGCAGTCCCCACCAGGGAGGGAATCAGCCCCAGCATTTT.

This clonotype has just a few counts. This rearrangement joins TRBV12-3 or TRBV12-4 to TRBJ2-3, with D tentatively TRBD1 (5 bases). Trimming took off 3 bases at V and 3 bases at J, with 10 bases between the two ends. This CDR3 is 14 amino acids long. The CDR3, as DNA: TGTGCCAGCAGTTTGGAGCAGGGAACAGATACGCAGTATTTT. Protein product: CASSLEQGTDTQYF.

The chain links TRBV19 to TRBJ2-7, with TRBD1 matching 7 bases. The V and J ends lost 9 bases and 4 bases, in that order; junction bases with no gene match: 12. The length of the CDR3 is 14 residues. Germline lookup yields CDR1 LNHDA and CDR2 SQIVND (reference sequence). As DNA, the CDR3 is TGTGCCAGCAGCGACTACCTCAGGGGGTACGAGCAGTACTTC. Its protein is CASSDYLRGYEQYF.

The chain combines TRBV6-1 with TRBJ1-2; TRBD1 agrees at 9 bases. This CDR3 has 14 amino acids. CDR1 is MNHNS and CDR2 is SASEGT in the germline V gene. Unmatched junction bases numbered 4, after V lost 6 bases and J lost 2 bases. CDR3 amino acids: CASRADRGNYGYTF. The CDR3 coding sequence is TGTGCCAGCAGAGCGGACAGGGGCAACTATGGCTACACCTTC.

By share of the sample, this clonotype is medium-sized. The rearrangement links TRBV27 to TRBJ2-3, with TRBD1 as a possible D gene (6 bases). The ends were cut back, 11 bases at V and 0 bases at J, with 18 bases in the middle. The CDR3 runs 15 residues. The germline V gene encodes CDR1 MNHEY and CDR2 SMNVEV (reference sequence). The CDR3 region is CAGQQGCPSTDTQYF. The CDR3 region has the DNA TGTGCCGGCCAACAGGGCTGCCCTAGCACAGATACGCAGTATTTT.

Only a few counts were recorded for this clonotype. This chain uses TRBV10-2 with TRBJ1-6, with D perhaps matching TRBD1 (6 bases). The V gene's germline CDR1 is WSHSY and CDR2 SAAADI. Trimming took off 4 bases at V and 8 bases at J, with 18 bases between the two ends. The CDR3 extends over 16 amino acids. The CDR3 protein is CASSVQGPTAYSPLHF. CDR3 sequence (DNA): TGCGCCAGCAGTGTTCAGGGGCCAACCGCGTATTCACCCCTCCACTTT.